Presented here are 25 T cell receptor beta chains from one specimen sequenced in a study of blood T cell repertoires in COVID-19 (dated by TCRdb to the early 2020s). Library creation used the immunoSEQ multiplex PCR assay. Sourced from immuneACCESS, this table was stored by TCRdb with only in-frame sequences that have V and J called. A share of the clones is absent; for the studies checked, an unresolved V gene accounts for under half, and the remainder has no known explanation. This sample comprises about 170,000 clones, about 88% of them detected only once. Together, the top ten hold roughly 7.3% of the sample. Sequenced: peripheral blood. Source of these receptors: a woman of 80 years or more in a cohort sampled during active or convalescent COVID-19.

The V gene is TRBV28, the J gene TRBJ1-1, with 9 bases that match TRBD1. Germline-derived CDR1 and CDR2 are MDHEN and SYDVKM. The CDR3 is 18 residues long. V dropped 5 bases and J dropped 3; count of bases not matched to a gene: 16. The CDR3 sequence is CASSPPGTQGAGDTEAFF. The DNA for the CDR3 is TGTGCCAGCAGTCCCCCTGGGACACAGGGGGCGGGGGACACTGAAGCTTTCTTT.

The count of this clone is one. This rearrangement joins TRBV2 to TRBJ1-6; possible D gene TRBD1, 6 bases. V gave up 8 bases and J gave up 10 bases, with 15 bases separating them. CDR1 is SNHLY, CDR2 FYNNEI, per germline. CDR3 length: 13 amino acids. CDR3 DNA: TGTGCCAGCCAACAGGGCTCTCAGTCACCCCTCCACTTT. The encoded protein is CASQQGSQSPLHF.

This sequence joins TRBV7-2 and TRBJ1-3, with 7 bases aligning to TRBD1. Per germline, CDR1 SGHTA and CDR2 FQGNSA. The V segment lost 5 bases and the J segment 0 bases; nucleotides outside the gene matches: 10. The CDR3 sequence is 17 residues long. The CDR3 loop is CASSEGGHLNSGNTIYF. The CDR3 DNA reads as TGTGCCAGCAGCGAAGGGGGCCACCTCAACTCTGGAAACACCATATATTTT. Filled out from reference TRBV7-2 and TRBJ1-3, the complete variable domain reads GAGVSQSPSNKVTEKGKDVELRCDPISGHTALYWYRQSLGQGLEFLIYFQGNSAPDKSGLPSDRFSAERTGGSVSTLTIQRTQQEDSAVYLCASSEGGHLNSGNTIYFGEGSWLTVV.

V usage is TRBV5-4 and J usage is TRBJ1-1, with TRBD1 identical over 7 bases. The germline V gene has CDR1 SGHNT and CDR2 YYREEE (reference sequence). V was clipped by 0 bases and J by 5 bases; unmatched bases: 7. The CDR3 is made up of 15 amino acids. CDR3 residues: CASSLVAGGWTEAFF. CDR3 nucleotides: TGTGCCAGCAGCTTGGTTGCAGGGGGATGGACTGAAGCTTTCTTT.

This clone has only a few counts. The J gene is TRBJ1-1, the V gene TRBV28; no firm D call. Deletions cut 6 bases from V and 8 bases from J, with 19 bases between. Germline CDR1 MDHEN, CDR2 SYDVKM. This CDR3 is 14 amino acids long. The CDR3 loop reads CASRLPSGVGEAFF. In DNA form, the CDR3 reads TGTGCCAGCAGACTCCCCTCCGGGGTAGGCGAAGCTTTCTTT.

The genes are TRBV2 and TRBJ1-5; 9 bases line up with TRBD1. There are 17 residues in the CDR3. CDR1 SNHLY and CDR2 FYNNEI come from the germline V gene. With 6 bases clipped from V and 2 bases from J, the junction kept 11 bases outside the gene matches. CDR3 bases: TGTGCCAGCAGCACCGGGACAGGGAAAGGAGGCAATCAGCCCCAGCATTTT. Translation: CASSTGTGKGGNQPQHF.

The V call is TRBV28, the J call TRBJ1-3; 8 bases fit TRBD1. The CDR3 is 17 amino acids. Trimming removed 2 bases from V and 0 bases from J; junction bases left unmatched: 6. Germline values: CDR1 MDHEN, CDR2 SYDVKM. The CDR3 coding sequence is TGTGCCAGCAGTTTAGGGGGTCAGGGGGCCTCTGGAAACACCATATATTTT. Its translation: CASSLGGQGASGNTIYF.

The rearrangement uses TRBV10-3 and TRBJ2-2, with 7 bases lining up with TRBD1. Germline-derived CDR1 and CDR2 are ENHRY and SYGVKD. The J segment lost 6 bases and the V segment lost 6 bases, leaving 7 bases of the junction unmatched. CDR3 length: 14 residues. The CDR3 loop reads CAISDRVSAGELFF. The CDR3 DNA sequence: TGTGCCATCAGCGACAGGGTGAGCGCCGGGGAGCTGTTTTTT.

This rearrangement joins TRBV10-2 to TRBJ1-5; TRBD1 matches at 10 bases. V shed 3 bases, J shed 2 bases, and the junction held 7 bases outside the gene matches. Germline CDR1 is WSHSY and CDR2 is SAAADI. This CDR3 spans 17 amino acids. In DNA form, the CDR3 reads TGCGCCAGCAGTGACTTGACAGGGGGCTCTCGCAATCAGCCCCAGCATTTT. Protein: CASSDLTGGSRNQPQHF.

The chain has TRBV14 and TRBJ1-3; weak D call: TRBD1 (6 bases). Trimming removed 0 bases from V and 1 base from J, with 10 bases in between. Germline V CDR1 and CDR2: SGHDN, FVKESK. The CDR3 has 16 amino acids. Here the CDR3 reads CASSQEDRKSGNTIYF. DNA of the CDR3: TGTGCCAGCAGCCAAGAGGACAGAAAATCTGGAAACACCATATATTTT.

In this sample, this clone turned up once. The V gene is TRBV4-1, the J gene TRBJ2-4; 12 bases line up with TRBD2. J was trimmed by 0 bases and V by 0 bases; bases with no gene match: 12. Germline lookup yields CDR1 MGHRA and CDR2 YSYEKL. The CDR3 totals 21 residues. CDR3 loop: CASSQENPLAGGPLAKNIQYF. The DNA for the CDR3 is TGCGCCAGCAGCCAAGAAAACCCCCTAGCGGGGGGGCCCCTAGCCAAAAACATTCAGTACTTC.

V and J are TRBV18 and TRBJ2-1; TRBD2 aligns across 7 bases. Germline V gene data show CDR1 as KGHSH and CDR2 as LQKENI. CDR3 length: 14 amino acids. Trimming took 5 bases from V and 10 from J; bases not matched to a gene: 11. CDR3 in DNA: TGTGCCAGCTCAACCGGGGGGACCGACCTGGAGCAGTTCTTC. Protein: CASSTGGTDLEQFF.

The CDR3 is CASRTPGGSGNTIYF. The CDR3 nucleotides read TGTGCCAGCAGAACCCCGGGTGGGAGTGGAAACACCATATATTTT. This chain connects TRBV6-5 to TRBJ1-3; D is undetermined. The CDR3 contains 15 residues. V was cut by 6 bases and J by 3 bases, with 15 bases left in between. Germline lookup yields CDR1 MNHEY and CDR2 SVGAGI.

This chain uses TRBV30 with TRBJ2-5; 8 bases are shared with TRBD2. The V gene's germline CDR1 is GTSNPN and CDR2 SVGIG (reference sequence). The CDR3 consists of 13 residues. The J segment lost 4 bases and the V segment lost 7 bases, leaving 8 bases of the junction unmatched. The CDR3 sequence: CASGGAGVETQYF. The CDR3 nucleotides are TGTGCCTCGGGAGGAGCGGGAGTAGAGACCCAGTACTTC.

J is TRBJ1-3 and V is TRBV2; D remains unclear. The germline CDR1 and CDR2 sequences are SNHLY and FYNNEI. This CDR3 region has 13 residues. V lost 8 bases to trimming and J lost 4 bases, with 12 bases between them. The CDR3 here is CASLFSQGNTIYF. CDR3 DNA sequence: TGTGCCAGCTTGTTTAGCCAAGGAAACACCATATATTTT. The variable domain in full, with the rest retrieved from reference TRBV2 and TRBJ1-3, is EPEVTQTPSHQVTQMGQEVILRCVPISNHLYFYWYRQILGQKVEFLVSFYNNEISEKSEIFDDQFSVERPDGSNFTLKIRSTKLEDSAMYFCASLFSQGNTIYFGEGSWLTVV.

A few counts support this clone. The chain combines TRBV5-4 with TRBJ2-7; tentatively, D is TRBD1 (6 bases). The germline V gene encodes CDR1 SGHNT and CDR2 YYREEE (reference sequence). Between the trimmed V and J ends, which lost 3 bases and 2 bases, there was a span of 12 bases. There are 14 residues in the CDR3. The CDR3, as DNA: TGTGCCAGCAGCTCGCGCAAGGGGGCCTACGAGCAGTACTTC. This codes for CASSSRKGAYEQYF. The full variable domain, its missing parts supplied by reference TRBV5-4 and TRBJ2-7, is ETGVTQSPTHLIKTRGQQVTLRCSSQSGHNTVSWYQQALGQGPQFIFQYYREEENGRGNFPPRFSGLQFPNYSSELNVNALELDDSALYLCASSSRKGAYEQYFGPGTRLTVT.

This clone was detected only once. This sequence joins TRBV5-6 and TRBJ2-1; 10 bases align to TRBD1. The CDR3 has 12 residues. Trimming cost V 10 bases and J 9 bases; bases outside gene matches: 7. Germline CDR1 reads SGHDT; CDR2 reads YYEEEE. Written as DNA, the CDR3 is TGTGCCTCAGACAGGGGGCAAGGTGAGCAGTTCTTC. Translating gives CASDRGQGEQFF. Based on the CDR3 plus reference TRBV5-6 and TRBJ2-1, the full variable domain is DAGVTQSPTHLIKTRGQQVTLRCSPKSGHDTVSWYQQALGQGPQFIFQYYEEEERQRGNFPDRFSGHQFPNYSSELNVNALLLGDSALYLCASDRGQGEQFFGPGTRLTVL.

The CDR3 spells CSALTGDSQYF. The CDR3 coding sequence is TGCAGTGCCCTGACGGGGGACTCGCAGTATTTT. The chain couples TRBV20-1 to TRBJ2-3; D might be TRBD2 (6 bases). Germline V gene lookup returns CDR1 DFQATT and CDR2 SNEGSKA (reference sequence). V was clipped by 6 bases and J by 10 bases, with 14 bases between them. This CDR3 is 11 amino acids long.

V usage is TRBV6-1 and J usage is TRBJ1-5; the match to TRBD1 covers 7 bases. The V and J ends lost 3 bases and 2 bases, in that order; junction bases with no gene match: 7. The CDR3 covers 16 residues. Looked up from germline, CDR1 is MNHNS and CDR2 is SASEGT. The CDR3 here is CASSDRDSFGNQPQHF. The CDR3 DNA follows: TGTGCCAGCAGTGACCGGGACAGTTTTGGCAATCAGCCCCAGCATTTT.

The CDR3 loop is CASSVLIGGGELFF. In DNA form, the CDR3 reads TGTGCCAGCAGCGTTCTCATCGGGGGCGGGGAGCTGTTTTTT. The chain is built from TRBV9 and TRBJ2-2, with D possibly TRBD2 on 6 matching bases. Trimming took off 2 bases at V and 7 bases at J, with 12 bases between the two ends. Germline V gene lookup returns CDR1 SGDLS and CDR2 YYNGEE. There are 14 residues in the CDR3.

The V call is TRBV5-1, the J call TRBJ1-4; D not resolved. Germline CDR1 reads SGHRS; CDR2 reads YFSETQ. This CDR3 spans 15 amino acids. V shed 3 bases and J shed 6 bases, with 15 bases lying between them. The CDR3 bases are TGCGCCAGCAGCTCGAGAGGAAGACGGGATGAAAAACTGTTTTTT. Protein: CASSSRGRRDEKLFF.

J is TRBJ1-4 and V is TRBV4-1; D remains ambiguous. V was shortened by 4 bases and J by 10 bases, with 19 bases between the two germline ends. The CDR3 length is 15 residues. Germline CDR1 MGHRA, CDR2 YSYEKL. The CDR3 sequence: CASSPRDNEFGKLFF. The DNA for the CDR3 is TGCGCCAGCAGCCCTCGTGACAATGAATTTGGAAAACTGTTTTTT.

The CDR3 DNA sequence: TGTGCCAGCAGCCGTACCGGGACAGGGGAGACCCAGTACTTC. Translation gives CASSRTGTGETQYF. The J gene is TRBJ2-5, the V gene TRBV7-2; the match to TRBD1 covers 9 bases. This CDR3 is built from 14 residues. Looked up from germline, CDR1 is SGHTA and CDR2 is FQGNSA. V was pared by 5 bases and J by 5 bases, with 6 bases of the junction left unmatched.

The genes are TRBV5-1 and TRBJ1-5; TRBD1 agrees at 9 bases. CDR1 and CDR2 from the germline V gene are SGHRS and YFSETQ. Unmatched junction bases numbered 0, after V lost 1 base and J lost 1 base. This CDR3 spans 15 amino acids. CDR3 coding DNA: TGCGCCAGCAGCTTGACAGGGGGCAGCAATCAGCCCCAGCATTTT. Its protein is CASSLTGGSNQPQHF.

The V and J genes are TRBV20-1 and TRBJ2-7; D gene unclear. V was shortened by 5 bases and J by 5 bases, with 10 bases between the two germline ends. Germline assignment: CDR1 DFQATT and CDR2 SNEGSKA (reference sequence). The CDR3 covers 11 residues. CDR3 DNA sequence: TGCAGTGCTGGGCCCATAGACGAGCAGTACTTC. It codes for CSAGPIDEQYF.